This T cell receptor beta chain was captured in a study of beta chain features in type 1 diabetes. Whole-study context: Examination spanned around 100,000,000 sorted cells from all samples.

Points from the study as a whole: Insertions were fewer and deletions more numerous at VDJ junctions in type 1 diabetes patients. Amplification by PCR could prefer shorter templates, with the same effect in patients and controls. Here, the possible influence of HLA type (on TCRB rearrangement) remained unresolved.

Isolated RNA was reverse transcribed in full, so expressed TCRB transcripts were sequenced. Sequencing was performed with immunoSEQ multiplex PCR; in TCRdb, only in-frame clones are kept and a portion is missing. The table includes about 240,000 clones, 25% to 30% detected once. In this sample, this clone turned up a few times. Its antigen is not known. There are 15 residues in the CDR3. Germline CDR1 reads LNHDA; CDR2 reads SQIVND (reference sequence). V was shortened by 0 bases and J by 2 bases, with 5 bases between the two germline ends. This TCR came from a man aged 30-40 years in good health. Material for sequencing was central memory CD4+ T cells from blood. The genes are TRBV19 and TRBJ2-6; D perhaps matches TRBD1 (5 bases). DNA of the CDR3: TGTGCCAGTAGTATAGAAGGGGCTGGGGCCAACGTCCTGACTTTC. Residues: CASSIEGAGANVLTF.